The 29 T cell receptor beta chains listed next were all sequenced from one sample in a study of blood T cell repertoires in COVID-19. The protocol was immunoSEQ multiplex PCR, while the TCRdb copy is restricted to in-frame clones and leaves out a portion. The data show some 200,000 clones, with roughly 80% seen just once and approximately 5.1% held by the top ten. Input material: peripheral blood. All receptors derive from a woman aged 60-75 years who had recovered from COVID-19.

In its sample, this clone was seen once. CDR3 protein: CASSYGTGLPSSYNSPLHF. DNA for the CDR3: TGTGCCAGCAGTTACGGGACAGGGTTACCGAGCTCCTATAATTCACCCCTCCACTTT. The chain combines TRBV6-2 or TRBV6-3 with TRBJ1-6, with 9 bases fitting TRBD1. V lost 2 bases, J lost 0 bases, and 8 bases stayed unmatched. This CDR3 has 19 amino acids. Germline loops: CDR1 MNHEY, CDR2 SVGEGT.

This chain links TRBV19 with TRBJ1-1; TRBD1 is a possible D gene (5 bases). Trimming shortened V by 1 base and J by 4 bases, and 10 bases separated the two germline ends. The CDR3 spans 14 residues. Germline V lookup: CDR1 LNHDA, CDR2 SQIVND (reference sequence). CDR3 in amino acids: CASSIVGGSTEAFF. The CDR3 bases are TGTGCCAGTAGTATAGTGGGGGGGAGCACTGAAGCTTTCTTT.

The J gene is TRBJ2-5, the V gene TRBV5-1; 7 bases are a match to TRBD2. V trimming: 3 bases; J trimming: 4 bases; junction bases outside the gene matches: 6. Germline values: CDR1 SGHRS, CDR2 YFSETQ. CDR3 size: 14 residues. The CDR3 DNA sequence: TGCGCCAGCAGCTCGGGGGGTAACGGAGAGACCCAGTACTTC. It encodes CASSSGGNGETQYF.

The chain combines TRBV10-3 with TRBJ1-1, with a weak D call TRBD1 (6 bases). Germline V gives CDR1 ENHRY, CDR2 SYGVKD. CDR3 length: 13 residues. V lost 4 bases, J lost 3 bases, and 9 bases lay in between. The CDR3 here is CAISGSGDTEAFF. As DNA, the CDR3 is TGTGCCATCAGTGGGTCAGGGGACACTGAAGCTTTCTTT.

The V and J genes are TRBV18 and TRBJ1-1, with D possibly being TRBD1 (6 bases). Per the germline V gene, CDR1 is KGHSH and CDR2 is LQKENI. Trimming took 6 bases from V and 1 from J, leaving 12 bases between them. This CDR3 spans 14 amino acids. Written as DNA, the CDR3 is TGTGCCAGCTCTATTCAGGGGACGAACACTGAAGCTTTCTTT. This gives the protein CASSIQGTNTEAFF.

The genes are TRBV2 and TRBJ1-1; D might be TRBD1 (6 bases). The V gene's germline CDR1 is SNHLY and CDR2 FYNNEI. This CDR3 comprises 15 residues. Trimming removed 0 bases from V and 2 bases from J, with 10 bases in between. The CDR3 region is CASSEAPGANTEAFF. In nucleotides, the CDR3 is TGTGCCAGCAGTGAAGCACCAGGGGCAAACACTGAAGCTTTCTTT.

In DNA form, the CDR3 reads TGTGCCAGCAGCAGCCTAGCGGGGGGGCCCGGGAATGAGCAGTTCTTC. This gives the protein CASSSLAGGPGNEQFF. This chain links TRBV9 with TRBJ2-1; TRBD2 matches 12 bases. Unmatched junction bases numbered 9, after V lost 4 bases and J lost 7 bases. Germline V gene sequence: CDR1 SGDLS, CDR2 YYNGEE. The CDR3 is 16 residues long.

V gene TRBV2 combines with J gene TRBJ2-3; 12 bases line up with TRBD2. V was pared by 5 bases and J by 7 bases, with 7 bases of the junction left unmatched. The germline V gene has CDR1 SNHLY and CDR2 FYNNEI. The CDR3 contains 15 residues. As DNA, the CDR3 is TGTGCCAGCAGTTTTCTAGCGGGGGGGGGTAATACGCAGTATTTT. This encodes CASSFLAGGGNTQYF.

V and J are TRBV27 and TRBJ1-1; 8 bases fit TRBD1. The germline V gene encodes CDR1 MNHEY and CDR2 SMNVEV (reference sequence). V lost 3 bases to trimming and J lost 5 bases; unmatched junction nucleotides: 2. CDR3 length: 13 residues. The CDR3 coding sequence is TGTGCCAGCAGTTTCGACAGGGGAACTGAAGCTTTCTTT. Protein: CASSFDRGTEAFF.

This clone was seen only once. The chain recombines TRBV7-6 with TRBJ2-7; 7 bases fit TRBD2. Germline loops: CDR1 SGHVS, CDR2 FNYEAQ. The CDR3 has 16 residues. Unmatched junction bases numbered 8, after V lost 0 bases and J lost 3 bases. CDR3 DNA: TGTGCCAGCAGCTTAGCTGGGAGGGATTCAAGCTACGAGCAGTACTTC. It yields the protein CASSLAGRDSSYEQYF.

The chain employs TRBV4-2 and TRBJ2-3; 9 nucleotides line up with TRBD2. The CDR3 spans 16 residues. The junction had 4 bases not matched to a gene; V was cut back by 0 bases and J by 3 bases. The V gene's germline CDR1 is LGHNA and CDR2 YNFKEQ. The chain's CDR3 is CASSQELAGITDTQYF. The CDR3 DNA sequence: TGTGCCAGCAGCCAAGAGCTAGCGGGGATAACAGATACGCAGTATTTT.

The gene calls are TRBV5-1 and TRBJ1-5; 9 bases are shared with TRBD1. The CDR3 has 14 amino acids. V lost 4 bases to trimming and J lost 6 bases; unmatched junction nucleotides: 5. Germline V gene lookup returns CDR1 SGHRS and CDR2 YFSETQ. DNA for the CDR3: TGCGCCAGCAGCCCGGGACAGGGTGGTCAGCCCCAGCATTTT. It codes for CASSPGQGGQPQHF.

The rearrangement links TRBV10-3 to TRBJ1-1; D call uncertain. The CDR3 loop spans 13 amino acids. The V end lost 3 bases, the J end lost 1 base, and 6 bases lay between the germline ends. Germline V gene sequence: CDR1 ENHRY, CDR2 SYGVKD. For the CDR3, the DNA is TGTGCCATCAGTGATACAGCGAACACTGAAGCTTTCTTT. Its protein product is CAISDTANTEAFF.

The chain links TRBV23-1 to TRBJ2-7; 7 positions match TRBD2. TRBV23-1 is designated an ORF whose function remains uncertain. This CDR3 is built from 15 residues. Unmatched junction bases numbered 7, after V lost 2 bases and J lost 3 bases. CDR3 nucleotides: TGCGCCAGCAGTCAACCCTTGGGGGGGGGCTACGAGCAGTACTTC. Protein: CASSQPLGGGYEQYF.

The chain employs TRBV10-3 and TRBJ2-5; D possibly corresponds to TRBD1 (6 bases). Trimming stripped 4 bases from V and 5 bases from J, with 14 bases between. Germline values: CDR1 ENHRY, CDR2 SYGVKD. The CDR3 extends over 14 amino acids. The CDR3 reads CAISADRQGETQYF. The CDR3 DNA reads TGTGCCATCAGTGCTGATCGTCAGGGGGAGACCCAGTACTTC.

The rearrangement links TRBV7-6 to TRBJ2-5; a weak D match, TRBD2 (5 bases). Germline V lookup: CDR1 SGHVS, CDR2 FNYEAQ. V shed 5 bases and J shed 2 bases, with 15 bases lying between them. The CDR3 is made up of 15 amino acids. The chain's CDR3 is CASSTRRRGQETQYF. The CDR3 coding sequence is TGTGCCAGCAGCACCCGCAGGCGCGGGCAAGAGACCCAGTACTTC.

V gene TRBV6-5 combines with J gene TRBJ2-7; perhaps TRBD2 as D (5 bases). This CDR3 contains 15 residues. The germline gives CDR1 MNHEY, CDR2 SVGAGI. V lost 6 bases, J lost 3 bases, and 18 bases lay in between. The CDR3 reads CASRDAFTAGYEQYF. The CDR3 bases are TGTGCCAGCAGAGATGCCTTTACTGCGGGCTACGAGCAGTACTTC.

The rearrangement links TRBV11-2 to TRBJ1-2, with D perhaps TRBD1 (5 bases). The germline gives CDR1 SGHAT, CDR2 FQNNGV. CDR3 size: 13 residues. V lost 5 bases and J lost 7, with 14 bases in between. CDR3 bases: TGTGCCAGCAGCACTCAAGGGGAGGGTGGCTACACCTTC. This sequence encodes CASSTQGEGGYTF.

The J gene is TRBJ2-7, the V gene TRBV5-4, with 8 bases lining up with TRBD2. The junction had 4 bases not matched to a gene; V was cut back by 4 bases and J by 4 bases. Per the germline V gene, CDR1 is SGHNT and CDR2 is YYREEE (reference sequence). The CDR3 covers 13 residues. In DNA form, the CDR3 reads TGTGCCAGCAGCCGGGAGGGGGTGTACGAGCAGTACTTC. Residues: CASSREGVYEQYF.

The gene calls are TRBV9 and TRBJ2-3; D not certain. This CDR3 has 14 amino acids. Trimming stripped 0 bases from V and 4 bases from J, with 9 bases between. Germline CDR1 is SGDLS and CDR2 is YYNGEE. The CDR3 nucleotides read TGTGCCAGCAGCGTAGCGACATGGGCAGATACGCAGTATTTT. It specifies CASSVATWADTQYF.

The rearrangement uses TRBV5-6 and TRBJ2-7; TRBD1 might be the D (6 bases). The CDR3 length is 14 residues. Trimming took off 4 bases at V and 3 bases at J, with 14 bases between the two ends. Germline CDR1 and CDR2: SGHDT and YYEEEE. The CDR3 coding sequence is TGTGCCAGCAGCCCTATCGGCAGGGGCTACGAGCAGTACTTC. Its protein product is CASSPIGRGYEQYF.

A few counts support this clone. The chain combines TRBV4-3 with TRBJ2-7; D possibly corresponds to TRBD1 (5 bases). This CDR3 is built from 13 residues. CDR1 and CDR2 (germline): LGHNA, YSLEER. V was pared by 4 bases and J by 3 bases, with 10 bases between. CDR3 coding DNA: TGCGCCAGCAGCCCGGATAGGGGCTACGAGCAGTACTTC. It codes for CASSPDRGYEQYF.

V is TRBV5-4 and J is TRBJ2-5; the D gene is possibly TRBD2 (6 bases). With 5 bases removed from V and 1 base from J, the gap between germline ends came to 12 bases. Germline CDR1 SGHNT, CDR2 YYREEE (reference sequence). The length of the CDR3 is 14 residues. CDR3 protein: CASSPGLSQETQYF. CDR3 sequence (DNA): TGTGCCAGCAGTCCGGGACTCTCCCAAGAGACCCAGTACTTC.

The CDR3: CASSLGSTNSPLHF. For the CDR3, the DNA is TGTGCCAGCAGCTTGGGCAGTACTAATTCACCCCTCCACTTT. This sequence joins TRBV7-3 and TRBJ1-6; D is undetermined. The ends were cut back, 3 bases at V and 6 bases at J, with 9 bases in the middle. This CDR3 spans 14 amino acids. Germline V gives CDR1 SGHTA, CDR2 FQGTGA.

This clone was seen a handful of times. The J gene is TRBJ2-7, the V gene TRBV6-2 or TRBV6-3, with D possibly being TRBD1 (6 bases). This CDR3 has 15 residues. Trimming pared 0 bases from V and 3 bases from J, leaving 12 bases between. CDR1 is MNHEY, CDR2 SVGEGT, per germline. The CDR3 region is CASSYSIPGDYEQYF. CDR3 DNA sequence: TGTGCCAGCAGTTACTCGATTCCAGGGGACTACGAGCAGTACTTC.

This chain connects TRBV19 to TRBJ1-2; possibly TRBD1 for D (6 bases). V was shortened by 7 bases and J by 8 bases, with 14 bases between the two germline ends. The germline gives CDR1 LNHDA, CDR2 SQIVND (reference sequence). CDR3 length equals 12 residues. The CDR3 reads CASKQGERGYTF. The CDR3 DNA follows: TGTGCCAGTAAACAGGGAGAGCGCGGCTACACCTTC.

CDR3 sequence (DNA): TGTGCCAGCTCACCACTGGACAGGGCGGTTTCGTCCCTCGCAGATACGCAGTATTTT. This translates into CASSPLDRAVSSLADTQYF. The rearrangement joins TRBV18 to TRBJ2-3; TRBD1 agrees at 8 bases. The CDR3 runs 19 residues. Germline CDR1 reads KGHSH; CDR2 reads LQKENI. V lost 1 base and J lost 4; bases outside the gene matches: 16.

This clone has only a few counts. The chain links TRBV7-9 to TRBJ2-1; TRBD2 might be the D (7 bases). V lost 0 bases and J lost 4, with 16 bases in between. The germline CDR1 and CDR2 sequences are SEHNR and FQNEAQ (reference sequence). The CDR3 sequence is 17 residues long. CDR3 nucleotide sequence: TGTGCCAGCAGCTTAGCAGACGGGGGGCCTGGGTACAATGAGCAGTTCTTC. It translates to CASSLADGGPGYNEQFF. Using reference TRBV7-9 and TRBJ2-1 for the parts outside the CDR3, the full variable domain is DTGVSQNPRHKITKRGQNVTFRCDPISEHNRLYWYRQTLGQGPEFLTYFQNEAQLEKSRLLSDRFSAERPKGSFSTLEIQRTEQGDSAMYLCASSLADGGPGYNEQFFGPGTRLTVL.

CDR3 nucleotides: TGTGCCTGGGACAGCCTCTCTGGAAACACCATATATTTT. It encodes CAWDSLSGNTIYF. This chain connects TRBV30 to TRBJ1-3, with a tentative D call TRBD1 (5 bases). The V end lost 5 bases, the J end lost 0 bases, and 8 bases lay between the germline ends. Germline values: CDR1 GTSNPN, CDR2 SVGIG (reference sequence). This CDR3 region has 13 residues.